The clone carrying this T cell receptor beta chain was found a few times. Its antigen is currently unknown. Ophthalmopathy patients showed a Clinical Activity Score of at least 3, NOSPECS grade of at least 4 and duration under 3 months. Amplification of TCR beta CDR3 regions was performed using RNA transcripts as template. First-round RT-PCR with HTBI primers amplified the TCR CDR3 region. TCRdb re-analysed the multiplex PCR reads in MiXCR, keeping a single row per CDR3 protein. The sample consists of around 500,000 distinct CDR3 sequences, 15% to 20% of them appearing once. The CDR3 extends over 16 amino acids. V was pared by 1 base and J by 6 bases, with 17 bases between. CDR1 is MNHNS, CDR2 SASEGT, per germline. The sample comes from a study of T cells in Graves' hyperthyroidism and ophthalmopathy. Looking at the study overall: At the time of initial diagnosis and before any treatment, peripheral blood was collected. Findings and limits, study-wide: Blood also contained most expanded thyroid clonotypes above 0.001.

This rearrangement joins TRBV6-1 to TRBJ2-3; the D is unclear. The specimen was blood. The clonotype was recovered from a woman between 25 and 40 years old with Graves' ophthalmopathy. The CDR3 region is CASSEEERYFVDTQYF. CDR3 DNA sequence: TGTGCCAGCAGTGAAGAGGAGCGTTATTTTGTGGATACGCAGTATTTT.